These 22 T cell receptor beta chains were sequenced from one sample in a study of shared clonotypes between healthy human individuals (dated by TCRdb to the early 2020s). The library was made by the immunoSEQ multiplex PCR assay. The table comes from immuneACCESS by way of TCRdb, which keeps in-frame sequences with V and J called. Part of the clones is missing from these tables; in studies checked, under half for an unresolved V gene and the rest for unknown reasons. The sample table shows fewer than 3 million clones, and under 95% are seen once. The ten most abundant clones make up 0.3% to 0.45% of the sample. Sequences were obtained from naive CD4+ T cells from PBMCs. Read against the paper, the sample's cell subset or site label means: CD45RA+ positively selected. The receptor set was obtained from a man in his late teens or twenties in good health. Some clones in this sample may be carry-over from other donors' samples.

This clone was counted a single time. The sample carries other DNA sequences with the same CDR3. The chain carries TRBV28 and TRBJ2-1; perhaps TRBD2 as D (6 bases). The V gene lost 3 bases and the J gene lost 2 bases, with 8 bases spanning the gap. The length of the CDR3 is 14 residues. Germline values: CDR1 MDHEN, CDR2 SYDVKM. Here the CDR3 reads CASSLGGAYNEQFF. The CDR3 nucleotides read TGTGCCAGCAGTTTGGGCGGGGCCTACAATGAGCAGTTCTTC.

This rearrangement joins TRBV5-1 to TRBJ2-7, with 14 bases matching TRBD2. The germline V gene encodes CDR1 SGHRS and CDR2 YFSETQ. This CDR3 has 18 amino acids. Trimming cost V 3 bases and J 0 bases; bases outside gene matches: 8. CDR3: CASSYRTSGGFSSYEQYF. The CDR3 DNA reads TGCGCCAGCAGCTATCGGACTAGCGGGGGGTTTAGCTCCTACGAGCAGTACTTC.

The rearrangement links TRBV28 to TRBJ1-5; the D is unclear. The CDR3 loop spans 14 amino acids. Deletions cut 4 bases from V and 5 bases from J, with 12 bases between. Germline V gives CDR1 MDHEN, CDR2 SYDVKM. CDR3 sequence (DNA): TGTGCCAGCAGTTCTACCCACGTCGATCAGCCCCAGCATTTT. Its protein is CASSSTHVDQPQHF.

This chain joins TRBV4-2 and TRBJ1-4; TRBD1 might be the D (5 bases). The CDR3 totals 16 residues. Germline CDR1 and CDR2: LGHNA and YNFKEQ. V was clipped by 0 bases and J by 8 bases, with 16 bases between them. In nucleotides, the CDR3 is TGTGCCAGCAGCCAAGAACCCGGGGGAGAAAGAGAAAAACTGTTTTTT. Protein sequence: CASSQEPGGEREKLFF.

The rearrangement uses TRBV5-4 and TRBJ2-3; 12 bases map to TRBD2. Trimming at V came to 6 bases and at J to 3 bases, leaving 17 bases not matched to a gene. CDR1 and CDR2 (germline): SGHNT, YYREEE (reference sequence). CDR3 length: 19 amino acids. CDR3 in DNA: TGTGCCAGCAACCCAGGAGGACTAGCGGGAAACCTCAAGACAGATACGCAGTATTTT. Protein: CASNPGGLAGNLKTDTQYF.

Only one count was recorded for this clone. The chain joins TRBV6-6 to TRBJ2-5; 9 nucleotides match TRBD1. Trimming removed 6 bases from V and 5 bases from J; junction bases left unmatched: 7. The germline CDR1 and CDR2 sequences are MNHNY and SVGAGI (reference sequence). The CDR3 sequence is 14 residues long. This CDR3 is CASRDRGGYETQYF. The CDR3 bases are TGTGCCAGCAGAGACAGGGGGGGTTACGAGACCCAGTACTTC.

The rearrangement joins TRBV2 to TRBJ2-5; 7 nucleotides line up with TRBD1. J lost 5 bases, V lost 8 bases, and 11 bases had no gene match. Per the germline V gene, CDR1 is SNHLY and CDR2 is FYNNEI. The CDR3 sequence is 14 residues long. DNA for the CDR3: TGTGCCAGCTCCCGATTAAACAGGGGCGAGACCCAGTACTTC. Residues: CASSRLNRGETQYF.

The genes are TRBV28 and TRBJ2-2; D may be TRBD1 (6 bases). CDR1 MDHEN and CDR2 SYDVKM come from the germline V gene. Trimming took off 4 bases at V and 6 bases at J, with 18 bases between the two ends. The CDR3 length is 16 residues. The chain's CDR3 is CASSSLLQGTPGELFF. The CDR3 DNA reads as TGTGCCAGCAGTTCCCTGCTACAGGGAACCCCCGGGGAGCTGTTTTTT.

This clone showed up just once. This chain joins TRBV21-1 and TRBJ2-3; the table's D call, TRBD2, has no DNA check behind it. TRBV21-1 is shown as a pseudogene. This CDR3 has 13 residues. CDR3 DNA: TGTGCCAGCAGCAAGTTGCTTCGGGATACGCAGTATTTT. Amino acids: CASSKLLRDTQYF.

This sequence joins TRBV9 and TRBJ1-2; D is uncertain. Per the germline V gene, CDR1 is SGDLS and CDR2 is YYNGEE. CDR3 length equals 15 residues. V was trimmed by 0 bases and J by 4 bases, leaving 13 bases between them. CDR3 region: CASSVATAAPYGYTF. The CDR3, as DNA: TGTGCCAGCAGCGTAGCTACCGCGGCTCCCTATGGCTACACCTTC.

The chain has TRBV28 and TRBJ1-2, with 7 nucleotides matching TRBD1. Germline trimming cut 5 bases from V and 4 bases from J; bases unmatched to any gene: 7. This CDR3 is built from 14 residues. Per germline, CDR1 MDHEN and CDR2 SYDVKM. CDR3 DNA sequence: TGTGCCAGCAGTACAGCGACAGGGACCTATGGCTACACCTTC. It specifies CASSTATGTYGYTF.

Worth noting for this clone: Other DNA sequences in the sample encode the same CDR3. V is TRBV28 and J is TRBJ2-7; D is unresolved. Germline V CDR1 and CDR2: MDHEN, SYDVKM. The CDR3 runs 12 residues. With 2 bases removed from V and 3 bases from J, the gap between germline ends came to 5 bases. CDR3 region: CASSLVGYEQYF. Here the CDR3 DNA reads TGTGCCAGCAGTTTAGTTGGCTACGAGCAGTACTTC. Variable domain in full (rest from reference TRBV28 and TRBJ2-7): DVKVTQSSRYLVKRTGEKVFLECVQDMDHENMFWYRQDPGLGLRLIYFSYDVKMKEKGDIPEGYSVSREKKERFSLILESASTNQTSMYLCASSLVGYEQYFGPGTRLTVT.

The chain has TRBV5-1 and TRBJ2-1, with TRBD2 matching over 13 bases. This CDR3 region has 15 residues. J gave up 8 bases and V 2 bases, and 4 bases lay outside the gene matches. CDR1 and CDR2 from the germline V gene are SGHRS and YFSETQ. Here the CDR3 DNA reads TGCGCCAGCAGCTTTACTAGCGGGAGGGTGGATGAGCAGTTCTTC. Translated: CASSFTSGRVDEQFF.

Here the CDR3 DNA reads TGTGCCAGCAGTTTTTTGGGGACAGGGACCTACGAGCAGTACTTC. Protein: CASSFLGTGTYEQYF. The genes are TRBV28 and TRBJ2-7; TRBD1 aligns across 9 bases. The germline CDR1 and CDR2 sequences are MDHEN and SYDVKM. The CDR3 runs to 15 residues. The V segment lost 3 bases and the J segment 2 bases; nucleotides outside the gene matches: 5.

The V gene is TRBV6-6, the J gene TRBJ2-2, with D tentatively TRBD2 (5 bases). Germline values: CDR1 MNHNY, CDR2 SVGAGI (reference sequence). Trimming cost V 2 bases and J 9 bases, with 13 bases left between them. The CDR3 runs 14 residues. DNA of the CDR3: TGTGCCAGCAGTTACGAGACTACTCCCCGGGAGCTGTTTTTT. Translated: CASSYETTPRELFF.

The V gene is TRBV10-1, the J gene TRBJ1-5, with D tentatively TRBD1 (5 bases). V lost 3 bases and J lost 10, with 25 bases in between. CDR1 is WNHNN, CDR2 SYGVQD, per germline (reference sequence). The CDR3 totals 17 residues. CDR3 coding DNA: TGCGCCAGCAGTGAATTTTTCGGGGCGCCGGGGATCAGCCCCCAGCATTTT. Amino acid sequence: CASSEFFGAPGISPQHF.

The chain recombines TRBV7-8 with TRBJ1-5; D might be TRBD1 (6 bases). The germline CDR1 and CDR2 sequences are SGHVS and FQNEAQ. V was clipped by 0 bases and J by 6 bases, with 12 bases between them. The CDR3 has 15 residues. The CDR3 bases are TGTGCCAGCAGCTTAGCGCAGACAGGTAGTCAGCCCCAGCATTTT. Its protein product is CASSLAQTGSQPQHF.

Turning to this clone: Other DNA sequences in this specimen translate into the identical CDR3. The chain has TRBV2 and TRBJ1-2; D gene unclear. Germline assignment: CDR1 SNHLY and CDR2 FYNNEI. V was clipped by 9 bases and J by 5 bases, with 7 bases between them. This CDR3 is built from 10 residues. CDR3 nucleotide sequence: TGTGCCAGTTCCCTTTATGGCTACACCTTC. Translated: CASSLYGYTF.

CDR3 nucleotides: TGTGCCACCACTAAGGGATTTACCTACGAGCAGTACTTC. It yields the protein CATTKGFTYEQYF. The chain couples TRBV6-1 to TRBJ2-7, with D unresolved. The germline V and J ends were trimmed by 10 bases and 2 bases, with 15 bases remaining between them. The CDR3 length is 13 residues. Germline loops: CDR1 MNHNS, CDR2 SASEGT.

The chain recombines TRBV4-1 with TRBJ1-1; D is uncertain. V was trimmed by 5 bases and J by 3 bases, leaving 13 bases between them. CDR3 size: 14 residues. The germline V gene encodes CDR1 MGHRA and CDR2 YSYEKL. This CDR3 is CASSIFSGYTEAFF. DNA of the CDR3: TGCGCCAGCAGCATCTTCTCCGGGTACACTGAAGCTTTCTTT.

The chain employs TRBV6-6 and TRBJ2-3; D unclear. V gave up 7 bases and J gave up 0 bases, with 17 bases separating them. This CDR3 has 16 residues. Looked up from germline, CDR1 is MNHNY and CDR2 is SVGAGI (reference sequence). The DNA of the CDR3 is TGTGCCAGCATCGACTGGAGCCGCCCTAGCACAGATACGCAGTATTTT. It codes for CASIDWSRPSTDTQYF.

V and J are TRBV5-4 and TRBJ1-2, with 8 bases identical to TRBD1. CDR3 size: 14 residues. CDR1 is SGHNT and CDR2 is YYREEE in the germline V gene (reference sequence). Trimming took 1 base from V and 4 from J; bases not matched to a gene: 3. The CDR3 spells CASSLPGGVYGYTF. CDR3 sequence (DNA): TGTGCCAGCAGCTTGCCAGGGGGCGTCTATGGCTACACCTTC.